This T cell receptor (beta chain) comes out of a study of T cell responses to AZD1222 COVID-19 vaccine. The germline CDR1 and CDR2 sequences are LNHDA and SQIVND (reference sequence). CDR3 length equals 14 residues. Between the trimmed V and J ends, which lost 7 bases and 3 bases, there was a span of 15 bases. TCRdb's table, derived via immunoSEQ multiplex PCR, lists solely in-frame clones and lacks some. The sample shows 150,000 to 180,000 clones, 88% of them seen only once. The clonotype comes from an adult in good health. The chain recombines TRBV19 with TRBJ1-2; D perhaps matches TRBD1 (5 bases). The sample here was peripheral blood, taken on day 0 of AZD1222 vaccination. CDR3 in DNA: TGTGCCAGTAATTCTCCGGGGCTGGACTATGGCTACACCTTC. Translated, it gives CASNSPGLDYGYTF.